These 21 T cell receptor beta chains came from one sample sequenced in a study of T cells in Graves' hyperthyroidism and ophthalmopathy. RNA transcripts provided the source from which TCR beta CDR3 regions were amplified. Initially, a first-round RT-PCR of the TCR CDR3 employed the HTBI primer set. TCRdb processed the multiplex PCR reads anew with MiXCR; each CDR3 protein has one entry. This sample has about 200,000 distinct CDR3 sequences, with 17% found just once. The sequencing input was blood. The receptors were gathered from a man between 50 and 59 years old with Graves' hyperthyroidism.

In its sample, this clonotype was seen a few times. CDR3 nucleotide sequence: TGTGCCAGCAGTTTACAAGCGGGAGTTTACGAGCAGTACTTC. As protein: CASSLQAGVYEQYF. This chain uses TRBV27 with TRBJ2-7, with 8 nucleotides matching TRBD2. J was trimmed by 4 bases and V by 2 bases; bases with no gene match: 4. Germline CDR1 reads MNHEY; CDR2 reads SMNVEV (reference sequence). The CDR3 length is 14 residues.

The sample holds a few counts of this clonotype. A read error is possible here, since a much larger clone lies one base away. The chain combines TRBV11-2 with TRBJ2-4; the D is unclear. Deletions cut 3 bases from V and 0 bases from J, with 6 bases between. The CDR3 is 14 residues long. Germline V CDR1 and CDR2: SGHAT, FQNNGV. The CDR3 is CASSFRLAKNIQYF. The CDR3 bases are TGTGCCAGCAGCTTTAGGCTAGCCAAAAACATTCAGTACTTC.

Within the sample, this clonotype is large. The CDR3 DNA is TGTGCCTGGAGTGCGACAGGGCGGCCCTTGGGCACTGAAGCTTTCTTT. Translated, it gives CAWSATGRPLGTEAFF. The rearrangement uses TRBV30 and TRBJ1-1, with 7 bases fitting TRBD1. Trimming took 1 base from V and 4 from J; bases not matched to a gene: 12. The V gene's germline CDR1 is GTSNPN and CDR2 SVGIG (reference sequence). The CDR3 is made up of 16 amino acids.

The genes are TRBV7-3 and TRBJ2-3, with TRBD1 as a possible D gene (5 bases). Germline V CDR1 and CDR2: SGHTA, FQGTGA. V dropped 5 bases and J dropped 0 bases, with 12 bases sitting between them. The CDR3 covers 15 residues. Here the CDR3 DNA reads TGTGCCAGCAGCCGTGGGGCAGCTAGCACAGATACGCAGTATTTT. Encoded protein: CASSRGAASTDTQYF.

The V and J genes are TRBV20-1 and TRBJ2-5; no reliable D call. V lost 3 bases and J lost 4, with 12 bases in between. Germline CDR1 DFQATT, CDR2 SNEGSKA (reference sequence). The CDR3 loop spans 13 amino acids. The CDR3 reads CSASSPDLETQYF. Written as DNA, the CDR3 is TGCAGTGCTAGCAGTCCGGATTTAGAGACCCAGTACTTC.

This clonotype showed up just a few times. CDR3 coding DNA: TGTGCCAGCAATGAAGGACTAGCGGGAGGGCCGTATAAAGAGACCCAGTACTTC. Protein sequence: CASNEGLAGGPYKETQYF. This chain links TRBV12-3 or TRBV12-4 with TRBJ2-5, with 15 bases lining up with TRBD2. The CDR3 contains 18 residues. After removal of 7 bases from V and 3 bases from J, the junction contained 12 bases not matched to a gene.

This clonotype was counted many times. This chain links TRBV12-3 or TRBV12-4 with TRBJ1-5; a possible D gene is TRBD1 (6 bases). CDR3 length equals 14 residues. V was pared by 3 bases and J by 7 bases, with 13 bases between. The CDR3 here is CASSFAGVEQPQHF. CDR3 DNA: TGTGCCAGCAGTTTTGCAGGGGTCGAGCAGCCCCAGCATTTT.

This clonotype was observed a handful of times. The chain joins TRBV5-1 to TRBJ1-5; D unresolved. CDR1 is SGHRS, CDR2 YFSETQ, per germline. The germline V and J ends were trimmed by 0 bases and 3 bases, with 10 bases remaining between them. This CDR3 has 15 residues. CDR3 region: CASSLDSGNNQPQHF. CDR3 DNA sequence: TGCGCCAGCAGCTTGGATTCTGGGAACAATCAGCCCCAGCATTTT.

Ten or more counts support this clonotype. This chain uses TRBV12-3 or TRBV12-4 with TRBJ1-2, with D perhaps TRBD1 (5 bases). Trimming took off 2 bases at V and 8 bases at J, with 12 bases between the two ends. The CDR3 length is 13 residues. CDR3 bases: TGTGCCAGCAGTTTAATGGAGGGGAAAGGCTACACCTTC. Protein product: CASSLMEGKGYTF.

This clonotype appeared a few times. The chain employs TRBV4-1 and TRBJ2-3; 7 positions match TRBD2. J lost 3 bases, V lost 0 bases, and 6 bases had no gene match. Germline V lookup: CDR1 MGHRA, CDR2 YSYEKL. The CDR3 loop spans 16 amino acids. The CDR3 is CASSQDRASGTDTQYF. The CDR3 nucleotides read TGCGCCAGCAGCCAAGATCGAGCTAGCGGAACAGATACGCAGTATTTT.

This clonotype was counted between two and nine times. The V gene is TRBV9, the J gene TRBJ1-4; D perhaps matches TRBD1 (6 bases). This CDR3 region has 14 residues. The V end was cut by 7 bases, the J end by 5 bases, with 15 bases between. Germline V lookup: CDR1 SGDLS, CDR2 YYNGEE. The CDR3 protein is CASGVSGANEKLFF. As DNA, the CDR3 is TGTGCCAGCGGTGTGTCGGGGGCCAATGAAAAACTGTTTTTT.

This clonotype has a count of ten or more. V is TRBV30 and J is TRBJ1-5; D gene uncertain. The V end lost 0 bases, the J end lost 4 bases, and 10 bases lay between the germline ends. The CDR3 has 14 residues. The V gene's germline CDR1 is GTSNPN and CDR2 SVGIG (reference sequence). CDR3 loop: CAWSVRMGNQPQHF. The DNA of the CDR3 is TGTGCCTGGAGTGTACGTATGGGAAATCAGCCCCAGCATTTT.

This clonotype was counted at least ten times. The V and J genes are TRBV7-9 and TRBJ2-1; the match to TRBD2 covers 11 bases. Germline CDR1 SEHNR, CDR2 FQNEAQ (reference sequence). V dropped 2 bases and J dropped 5; count of bases not matched to a gene: 5. The CDR3 runs 16 residues. CDR3 nucleotides: TGTGCCAGCAGCTTAAGTCTAGCGGGAGGCCACAATGAGCAGTTCTTC. This translates into CASSLSLAGGHNEQFF.

The chain links TRBV24-1 to TRBJ2-3; the match to TRBD2 covers 9 bases. With V trimmed by 6 bases and J by 0 bases, 6 bases remained unmatched. This CDR3 region has 16 residues. Germline values: CDR1 KGHDR, CDR2 SFDVKD. The CDR3 spells CATSLPSGDSTDTQYF. DNA for the CDR3: TGTGCCACCAGTCTTCCTAGCGGGGATAGCACAGATACGCAGTATTTT.

In its sample, this clonotype was seen many times. The rearrangement uses TRBV5-1 and TRBJ2-3; possibly TRBD1 for D (6 bases). Germline CDR1 SGHRS, CDR2 YFSETQ. V shed 0 bases and J shed 4 bases, with 15 bases lying between them. CDR3 length equals 16 residues. The CDR3 spells CASSLEGQTGADTQYF. The CDR3, as DNA: TGCGCCAGCAGCTTGGAGGGACAAACCGGGGCAGATACGCAGTATTTT.

The rearrangement uses TRBV15 and TRBJ2-2; 8 bases align to TRBD2. J was trimmed by 3 bases and V by 8 bases; bases with no gene match: 5. Germline V gene lookup returns CDR1 LNHNV and CDR2 YYDKDF (reference sequence). This CDR3 region has 14 residues. CDR3 region: CATRSSGDTGELFF. The CDR3 nucleotides are TGTGCCACCCGTAGTAGCGGGGACACCGGGGAGCTGTTTTTT. Full variable domain (outside the CDR3, taken from reference TRBV15 and TRBJ2-2): DAMVIQNPRYQVTQFGKPVTLSCSQTLNHNVMYWYQQKSSQAPKLLFHYYDKDFNNEADTPDNFQSRRPNTSFCFLDIRSPGLGDTAMYLCATRSSGDTGELFFGEGSRLTVL.

This clonotype was recorded many times. CDR3 protein: CASRKRPRETGELFF. In DNA, the CDR3 is TGTGCCAGCAGGAAAAGGCCTAGAGAAACCGGGGAGCTGTTTTTT. The genes are TRBV28 and TRBJ2-2, with D hard to call. Germline CDR1 MDHEN, CDR2 SYDVKM. The CDR3 is made up of 15 amino acids. The V and J ends lost 6 bases and 5 bases respectively, with 16 bases between them. The full variable domain, with the rest looked up from reference TRBV28 and TRBJ2-2, is DVKVTQSSRYLVKRTGEKVFLECVQDMDHENMFWYRQDPGLGLRLIYFSYDVKMKEKGDIPEGYSVSREKKERFSLILESASTNQTSMYLCASRKRPRETGELFFGEGSRLTVL.

This clonotype was detected many times. The chain is built from TRBV7-8 and TRBJ2-5; D is unresolved. The germline V gene has CDR1 SGHVS and CDR2 FQNEAQ. With 1 base removed from V and 2 bases from J, the gap between germline ends came to 11 bases. The CDR3 contains 15 residues. The CDR3 DNA reads TGTGCCAGCAGCTTAGGGGTTGGGTGGCAAGAGACCCAGTACTTC. Its protein product is CASSLGVGWQETQYF.

V and J are TRBV9 and TRBJ2-5, with D possibly matching TRBD2 (5 bases). The CDR3 runs 15 residues. The V gene's germline CDR1 is SGDLS and CDR2 YYNGEE. Trimming shortened V by 0 bases and J by 1 base, and 10 bases separated the two germline ends. CDR3 loop: CASSVAPRGQETQYF. The DNA for the CDR3 is TGTGCCAGCAGCGTAGCCCCACGGGGCCAAGAGACCCAGTACTTC.

This chain joins TRBV24-1 and TRBJ2-5, with 9 bases fitting TRBD1. V lost 3 bases, J lost 5 bases, and 9 bases stayed unmatched. Germline loops: CDR1 KGHDR, CDR2 SFDVKD. This CDR3 is built from 16 residues. CDR3 sequence reads: CATSDPGQGGGETQYF. DNA of the CDR3: TGTGCCACCAGTGATCCGGGACAGGGTGGGGGGGAGACCCAGTACTTC.

This clonotype appeared many times. V and J are TRBV5-1 and TRBJ1-1; D unresolved. The length of the CDR3 is 15 residues. CDR1 and CDR2 from the germline V gene are SGHRS and YFSETQ. V was trimmed by 0 bases and J by 1 base, leaving 10 bases between them. CDR3 in amino acids: CASSLVPGGNTEAFF. In nucleotides, the CDR3 is TGCGCCAGCAGCTTGGTTCCGGGTGGGAACACTGAAGCTTTCTTT.